Included here is one TCR beta chain sequence, with context. Its antigen remains unknown. The data derive from a study of blood T cells in healthy people across ages. PBMCs were isolated at a quantity of at least 6 million per sample. Study-wide findings and caveats: The fall in TCR beta diversity per million T cells was roughly linear with age.

This CDR3 has 11 amino acids. The germline CDR1 and CDR2 sequences are MNHEY and SVGAGI. After removal of 6 bases from V and 11 bases from J, the junction contained 4 bases not matched to a gene. Primed by a sample-barcoded 5' primer and a J-beta primer mix, a second PCR proceeded for 7 to 11 cycles. From each sample, at least 3 million paired-end reads containing CDR3 were obtained. TCRdb used MiXCR to reprocess the 5' RACE reads, holding one entry per CDR3 protein. Of about 800,000 distinct CDR3 sequences in the sample, about 62% were seen once. The specimen sequenced was blood. V and J are TRBV6-5 and TRBJ1-1, with 9 bases matching TRBD1. This TCR was recovered from a man aged 30-40 years in good health. The CDR3 DNA follows: TGTGCCAGCAGGGGGACAGGGCAGGCTTTCTTT. This sequence encodes CASRGTGQAFF.